The present TCR beta chain was sequenced within a study of blood T cell repertoires in COVID-19. On the study more broadly: Acute and convalescent COVID-19 specimens originated in the United States, Italy and Spain. PBMCs, B-cell-depleted T cells, or T cells were the source of the cDNA or gDNA that made up the material.

The assay was immunoSEQ multiplex PCR, and TCRdb's table has in-frame clones only and misses some. The sample lists tens of thousands of clones; more than 80% were seen once. The germline CDR1 and CDR2 sequences are SGHTA and FQGNSA. The CDR3 spans 15 residues. J gave up 4 bases and V 2 bases, and 6 bases lay outside the gene matches. The specimen was peripheral blood. This clonotype originated in a man aged 35-49 years with acute or convalescent COVID-19. The chain joins TRBV7-2 to TRBJ2-7; 9 bases fit TRBD2. DNA for the CDR3: TGTGCCAGCAGCTTATTCAGGCTAGCGGGGTACGAGCAGTACTTC. Translation gives CASSLFRLAGYEQYF.